Reported below is one T cell receptor (beta chain). TCRdb keeps only in-frame clones here, not all; method: immunoSEQ multiplex PCR. This repertoire shows 150,000 to 200,000 clones, approximately 92% found once; its top ten account for more than 9%. The entry originates in a study of T cell responses to AZD1222 COVID-19 vaccine. Losses at the gene ends were 0 bases for V and 3 bases for J; bases not matched to a gene: 2. The CDR3 is 14 amino acids. Germline V gives CDR1 SGHRS, CDR2 YFSETQ. The sample in question was peripheral blood, obtained on day 0 of AZD1222 vaccination. The TCR originated in an adult in good health. The V gene is TRBV5-1, the J gene TRBJ1-2, with 7 bases aligning to TRBD1. The CDR3 sequence: CASSLGQGDYGYTF. The CDR3 coding sequence is TGCGCCAGCAGCTTGGGGCAGGGGGACTATGGCTACACCTTC. Full variable domain (rest looked up from reference TRBV5-1 and TRBJ1-2): KAGVTQTPRYLIKTRGQQVTLSCSPISGHRSVSWYQQTPGQGLQFLFEYFSETQRNKGNFPGRFSGRQFSNSRSEMNVSTLELGDSALYLCASSLGQGDYGYTFGSGTRLTVV.